This T cell receptor (beta chain) was recovered during a study of shared clonotypes between healthy human individuals. Study overall: The study used three CD4 naive, three CD4 memory, two CD8 naive and one CD8 memory plate per donor.

Comments on this clone: Its antigen is unknown.

CDR1 is SGHVS, CDR2 FNYEAQ, per germline. The CDR3 totals 16 residues. The V gene end was trimmed by 5 bases and the J gene end by 4 bases; junction bases not matched to a gene: 6. Libraries were prepared by immunoSEQ multiplex PCR; TCRdb keeps only in-frame clonotypes and omits some of them. The sample contains approximately 2.5 million clones, approximately 94% of which appear only once. Regarding the study as a whole: Larger estimated richness was generally seen in naive subsets than in memory subsets. The low donor count limited represented genetic and exposure-history diversity.

Sequencing was performed on naive CD4+ T cells sorted from blood. Subset noted: CD45RA+ positively selected. V and J are TRBV7-6 and TRBJ2-3, with 13 nucleotides matching TRBD2. This receptor was identified in a man between 18 and 29 years old in good health. CDR3 protein: CASSRGLAGSSDTQYF. CDR3 in DNA: TGTGCCAGCAGCCGGGGACTAGCGGGGTCCTCAGATACGCAGTATTTT. The full variable domain, rest sourced from reference TRBV7-6 and TRBJ2-3, is GAGVSQSPRYKVTKRGQDVALRCDPISGHVSLYWYRQALGQGPEFLTYFNYEAQQDKSGLPNDRFSAERPEGSISTLTIQRTEQRDSAMYRCASSRGLAGSSDTQYFGPGTRLTVL.